This passage covers 27 T cell receptor beta chains from one sample sequenced in a study of OX40 agonist ivuxolimab in advanced cancers. Here immunoSEQ multiplex PCR was the method, and the copy in TCRdb shows in-frame clones only, minus some. Among 35,000 to 50,000 clones listed, 85% to 90% were seen once. The sample was CD4+ or CD8+ T cells sorted from blood, taken in a trial of the OX40 agonist ivuxolimab. These receptors all stem from an adult with an advanced solid tumor such as melanoma, head and neck, liver or kidney cancer.

This chain connects TRBV4-3 to TRBJ2-1; D not resolved. Trimming took off 0 bases at V and 4 bases at J, with 13 bases between the two ends. The CDR3 contains 16 residues. The V gene's germline CDR1 is LGHNA and CDR2 YSLEER. CDR3 bases: TGCGCCAGCAGCCAAGAATTCAGGTCCTCATACAATGAGCAGTTCTTC. Residues: CASSQEFRSSYNEQFF.

This chain uses TRBV4-3 with TRBJ2-5, with D perhaps TRBD2 (7 bases). V was cut by 3 bases and J by 5 bases, with 16 bases left in between. This CDR3 is built from 15 residues. Germline CDR1 and CDR2: LGHNA and YSLEER. The CDR3 DNA reads as TGCGCCAGCAGCCAGATGAGGGGGGGGTGGGAGACCCAGTACTTC. This sequence encodes CASSQMRGGWETQYF.

The V call is TRBV5-1, the J call TRBJ2-5; D perhaps matches TRBD1 (6 bases). Germline lookup yields CDR1 SGHRS and CDR2 YFSETQ. Deletions cut 4 bases from V and 1 base from J, with 11 bases between. CDR3 size: 14 residues. The CDR3 protein is CASSGGQIQETQYF. CDR3 nucleotide sequence: TGCGCCAGCAGCGGAGGACAGATCCAAGAGACCCAGTACTTC.

The chain has TRBV7-2 and TRBJ2-1; D is unclear. The germline gives CDR1 SGHTA, CDR2 FQGNSA. The CDR3 runs 11 residues. Trimming left V 2 bases short and J 8 bases short, with 4 bases between. In DNA, the CDR3 is TGTGCCAGCAGCTTATTTGATGAGCAGTTCTTC. Amino acids: CASSLFDEQFF.

A note on this clone: At one end the junction does not follow the germline gene, possibly because of a read error. DNA of the CDR3: TGTGCTAGCAGCTTAAGTTCGTACAATGAGCAGTTCTTC. Residues: CASSLSSYNEQFF. The chain recombines TRBV7-7 with TRBJ2-1, with D unresolved. Germline V lookup: CDR1 SSHAT, CDR2 FNYEAQ (reference sequence). The CDR3 totals 13 residues.

This chain joins TRBV5-4 and TRBJ2-1; tentative D call: TRBD2 (5 bases). The CDR3 covers 16 residues. Germline loops: CDR1 SGHNT, CDR2 YYREEE (reference sequence). Trimming cost V 0 bases and J 0 bases, with 10 bases left between them. CDR3 DNA sequence: TGTGCCAGCAGCTTGGCTGGACTTTCCTCCTACAATGAGCAGTTCTTC. Its protein is CASSLAGLSSYNEQFF.

The rearrangement uses TRBV27 and TRBJ1-1; the D is unclear. V lost 5 bases to trimming and J lost 1 base, with 14 bases between them. Germline CDR1 reads MNHEY; CDR2 reads SMNVEV (reference sequence). The CDR3 runs 15 residues. CDR3 DNA sequence: TGTGCCAGCAGTACTCACCCGAGACCGAACACTGAAGCTTTCTTT. Its translation is CASSTHPRPNTEAFF.

This clone was seen more than once but under ten times. This rearrangement joins TRBV28 to TRBJ1-5; unclear D gene. CDR3 length equals 15 residues. The ends were cut back, 7 bases at V and 11 bases at J, with 24 bases in the middle. CDR1 and CDR2 (germline): MDHEN, SYDVKM. CDR3 sequence: CASKPPRAPPQAQHF. DNA of the CDR3: TGTGCCAGCAAGCCTCCGAGGGCCCCGCCGCAGGCCCAGCATTTT.

This clone was observed once. The V and J genes are TRBV7-2 and TRBJ2-7, with 11 bases fitting TRBD2. The germline V gene has CDR1 SGHTA and CDR2 FQGNSA. The CDR3 has 18 amino acids. The ends lost 1 base at V and 0 bases at J; junction bases unmatched: 8. In DNA form, the CDR3 reads TGTGCCAGCAGCTTAGTGACTAGCGGGGCCGATTTCTCCTACGAGCAGTACTTC. Protein sequence: CASSLVTSGADFSYEQYF.

The chain has TRBV19 and TRBJ1-2, with D possibly TRBD1 on 5 matching bases. Germline lookup yields CDR1 LNHDA and CDR2 SQIVND (reference sequence). CDR3 length: 18 residues. V was cut by 6 bases and J by 3 bases, with 26 bases left in between. CDR3 region: CASRTTSFSPGHHYGYTF. The CDR3 DNA sequence: TGTGCCAGTAGGACCACATCCTTCTCCCCCGGACACCACTATGGCTACACCTTC.

The rearrangement joins TRBV27 to TRBJ2-3; possibly TRBD1 or TRBD2 for D (5 bases each). Germline V lookup: CDR1 MNHEY, CDR2 SMNVEV (reference sequence). The V gene lost 6 bases and the J gene lost 6 bases, with 19 bases spanning the gap. CDR3 length equals 15 residues. CDR3 residues: CASSSSEGWGDTQYF. CDR3 bases: TGTGCCAGCAGCTCTTCCGAGGGTTGGGGGGATACGCAGTATTTT.

The V call is TRBV11-3, the J call TRBJ2-7; D gene unclear. V lost 5 bases to trimming and J lost 7 bases, with 21 bases between them. Germline CDR1 reads SGHNT; CDR2 reads YENEEA. This CDR3 is 15 amino acids long. CDR3 bases: TGTGCCAGCAGCAAGGGAACAGATGTTTACGTGGAGCAGTACTTC. This gives the protein CASSKGTDVYVEQYF.

The genes are TRBV5-4 and TRBJ2-1; TRBD1 matches at 9 bases. The CDR3 contains 13 residues. The trim removed 4 bases at V and 9 bases at J, leaving 5 bases unmatched. Germline V gene lookup returns CDR1 SGHNT and CDR2 YYREEE (reference sequence). The CDR3 spells CASSAQGAREQFF. CDR3 in DNA: TGTGCCAGCAGCGCACAGGGGGCGCGTGAGCAGTTCTTC.

A single count supports this clone. This sequence joins TRBV6-6 and TRBJ2-1, with D perhaps matching TRBD1 (6 bases). CDR1 MNHNY and CDR2 SVGAGI come from the germline V gene (reference sequence). V lost 10 bases, J lost 8 bases, and 15 bases lay in between. The CDR3 runs to 12 residues. The CDR3 DNA reads TGTGCCACTAACAGGGTTCGGGATGAGCAGTTCTTC. Translation gives CATNRVRDEQFF.

V and J are TRBV7-2 and TRBJ2-7, with 7 bases fitting TRBD2. The CDR3 spans 14 residues. J gave up 2 bases and V 4 bases, and 5 bases lay outside the gene matches. CDR1 SGHTA and CDR2 FQGNSA come from the germline V gene. CDR3 sequence reads: CASSSGGGAYEQYF. In DNA, the CDR3 is TGTGCCAGCAGCTCGGGGGGTGGGGCCTACGAGCAGTACTTC.

In its sample, this clone is medium-sized. This chain uses TRBV7-9 with TRBJ2-7; TRBD1 agrees at 9 bases. V gave up 6 bases and J gave up 0 bases; unmatched junction bases: 3. This CDR3 spans 14 amino acids. CDR1 and CDR2 (germline): SEHNR, FQNEAQ (reference sequence). DNA of the CDR3: TGTGCCAGCAGAGGACAGGGGAGCTCCTACGAGCAGTACTTC. Amino acid sequence: CASRGQGSSYEQYF.

A single count supports this clone. This chain uses TRBV7-9 with TRBJ1-1, with 7 bases identical to TRBD1. The length of the CDR3 is 16 residues. Germline assignment: CDR1 SEHNR and CDR2 FQNEAQ (reference sequence). Trimming at V came to 7 bases and at J to 3 bases, leaving 14 bases not matched to a gene. The CDR3 spells CASIDLNRGQDTEAFF. DNA of the CDR3: TGTGCCAGCATCGATCTTAACAGGGGCCAGGACACTGAAGCTTTCTTT.

The rearrangement joins TRBV29-1 to TRBJ2-7; 8 positions match TRBD1. The CDR3 sequence is 13 residues long. CDR1 SQVTM and CDR2 ANQGSEA come from the germline V gene. J was trimmed by 6 bases and V by 1 base; bases with no gene match: 5. The CDR3 nucleotides are TGCAGCGTTGAAGGGGACAGGTGGGGCGAGCAGTACTTC. It encodes CSVEGDRWGEQYF.

The V call is TRBV28, the J call TRBJ1-3; D not certain. This CDR3 contains 13 residues. V lost 8 bases and J 1 base, leaving 9 bases between the germline ends. The germline V gene has CDR1 MDHEN and CDR2 SYDVKM. In DNA, the CDR3 is TGTGCCAGCCTTGGAGGGTCTGGAAACACCATATATTTT. Its translation: CASLGGSGNTIYF.

The chain employs TRBV6-5 and TRBJ2-3; D unresolved. Germline V lookup: CDR1 MNHEY, CDR2 SVGAGI. The ends were cut back, 7 bases at V and 0 bases at J, with 8 bases in the middle. This CDR3 is 13 amino acids long. CDR3 loop: CASTLQSTDTQYF. The CDR3, as DNA: TGTGCCAGCACCCTACAGAGCACAGATACGCAGTATTTT.

The chain recombines TRBV30 with TRBJ1-5, with D possibly matching TRBD1 (6 bases). Trimming shortened V by 2 bases and J by 8 bases, and 13 bases separated the two germline ends. The CDR3 spans 13 residues. From germline, CDR1 is GTSNPN and CDR2 SVGIG (reference sequence). The CDR3 sequence is CAWSQQGREPQHF. In DNA form, the CDR3 reads TGTGCCTGGAGTCAACAGGGAAGGGAGCCCCAGCATTTT.

This clone showed up just a few times. V is TRBV28 and J is TRBJ1-1, with D possibly being TRBD1 (5 bases). Trimming shortened V by 3 bases and J by 0 bases, and 11 bases separated the two germline ends. CDR1 is MDHEN, CDR2 SYDVKM, per germline. The CDR3 has 15 amino acids. The CDR3 nucleotides are TGTGCCAGCAGTTTTTATCACAGGATGAACACTGAAGCTTTCTTT. It is translated as CASSFYHRMNTEAFF.

The rearrangement links TRBV18 to TRBJ2-2; D is unresolved. Germline-derived CDR1 and CDR2 are KGHSH and LQKENI. CDR3 size: 11 residues. Deletions cut 3 bases from V and 6 bases from J, with 2 bases between. This chain's CDR3 is CASSPPGELFF. The DNA for the CDR3 is TGTGCCAGCTCACCGCCCGGGGAGCTGTTTTTT.

The CDR3 bases are TGTGCCAGCAGTTACGTGAAGCGGAGCACAGATACGCAGTATTTT. This codes for CASSYVKRSTDTQYF. This chain connects TRBV6-5 to TRBJ2-3, with D tentatively TRBD2 (5 bases). Per germline, CDR1 MNHEY and CDR2 SVGAGI. Trimming cost V 2 bases and J 0 bases, with 9 bases left between them. The CDR3 consists of 15 residues.

The chain joins TRBV18 to TRBJ1-3; 9 bases line up with TRBD1. The J segment lost 5 bases and the V segment lost 5 bases, leaving 4 bases of the junction unmatched. Looked up from germline, CDR1 is KGHSH and CDR2 is LQKENI. This CDR3 is built from 14 residues. The CDR3 loop is CASSTGTGRNTIYF. DNA of the CDR3: TGTGCCAGCTCAACAGGGACAGGGAGAAACACCATATATTTT.

J is TRBJ2-1 and V is TRBV5-6; maybe TRBD1 (6 bases). The CDR3 is 15 residues long. Germline V gene lookup returns CDR1 SGHDT and CDR2 YYEEEE. Trimming left V 2 bases short and J 9 bases short, with 18 bases between. As DNA, the CDR3 is TGTGCCAGCAGCTTCAGACAGGTAAAAAGGGCTGAGCAGTTCTTC. Residues: CASSFRQVKRAEQFF.

The chain has TRBV10-1 and TRBJ2-1, with 8 bases that match TRBD2. This CDR3 is built from 16 residues. Germline trimming cut 7 bases from V and 6 bases from J; bases unmatched to any gene: 14. CDR1 and CDR2 from the germline V gene are WNHNN and SYGVQD (reference sequence). The CDR3 reads CASIEWTGGPTNEQFF. The CDR3, as DNA: TGCGCCAGCATCGAGTGGACGGGGGGGCCTACCAATGAGCAGTTCTTC.